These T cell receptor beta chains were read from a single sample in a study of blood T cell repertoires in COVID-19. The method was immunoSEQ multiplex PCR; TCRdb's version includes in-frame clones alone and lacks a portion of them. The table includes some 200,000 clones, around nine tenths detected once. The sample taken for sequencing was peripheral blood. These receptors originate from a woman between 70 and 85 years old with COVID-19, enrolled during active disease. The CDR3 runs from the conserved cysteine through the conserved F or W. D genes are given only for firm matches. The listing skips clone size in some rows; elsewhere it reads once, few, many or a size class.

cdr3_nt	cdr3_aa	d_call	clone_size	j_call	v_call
TGCGCCAGCACGCCGACAGGAGTAAATGAAAAACTGTTTTTT	CASTPTGVNEKLFF	.	.	TRBJ1-4	TRBV5-1
TGTGCCATCAGTGAGTCTATCGGGGGTAGGGAGCCCCAGCATTTT	CAISESIGGREPQHF	.	.	TRBJ1-5	TRBV10-3
TGTGCCTGGAGCGATATTACAGGGGGGTACGAGCAGTACTTC	CAWSDITGGYEQYF	TRBD1	.	TRBJ2-7	TRBV30
TGTGCCAGCAGCGTAGGGCCGGGGTTGGCTTACTATGGCTACACCTTC	CASSVGPGLAYYGYTF	.	few	TRBJ1-2	TRBV9
TGTGCCACCAGAGGGACAGCTAATGAAAAACTGTTTTTT	CATRGTANEKLFF	TRBD1	.	TRBJ1-4	TRBV15
TGTGCCAGCAGCTTAGAGTCAGGGGAAAAGTCCTATAATTCACCCCTCCACTTT	CASSLESGEKSYNSPLHF	.	.	TRBJ1-6	TRBV11-3
TGTGCCAGCAGGGGGACAGGGGCCACTAGCAATCAGCCCCAGCATTTT	CASRGTGATSNQPQHF	TRBD1	.	TRBJ1-5	TRBV28
TGTGCCAGCAGTTTCCTTGACAGTAACACTGAAGCTTTCTTT	CASSFLDSNTEAFF	.	.	TRBJ1-1	TRBV6-5
TGTGCCAGCTCACCAATGACAGGGGACACTGAAGCTTTCTTT	CASSPMTGDTEAFF	TRBD1	.	TRBJ1-1	TRBV18
TGTGCCATCACCGGGACAGGGACGAACACCATATATTTT	CAITGTGTNTIYF	TRBD1	.	TRBJ1-3	TRBV10-3
TGCAGCGGCAGAAGGGGCTCGAGCACAGATACGCAGTATTTT	CSGRRGSSTDTQYF	.	.	TRBJ2-3	TRBV29-1
TGTGCCAGCAGTTCAGGACTCGATACGCAGTATTTT	CASSSGLDTQYF	.	.	TRBJ2-3	TRBV28
TGCGCCAGCAGCTTGGAGTACGGCATTCAGTACTTC	CASSLEYGIQYF	.	.	TRBJ2-4	TRBV5-1
TGTGCCAGCAGTCATCTACCGGGACAACAGAACACTGAAGCTTTCTTT	CASSHLPGQQNTEAFF	.	.	TRBJ1-1	TRBV27
TGTGCCAGCACCGCAGGGGGATATTACACCGGGGAGCTGTTTTTT	CASTAGGYYTGELFF	TRBD1	.	TRBJ2-2	TRBV6-5
TGCGCCAGCGAAACCGGGAGCTCAGATACGCAGTATTTT	CASETGSSDTQYF	.	few	TRBJ2-3	TRBV5-1
TGTGCCAGCAGCTTGGGCGGCAGGGGGCAGTTCTTC	CASSLGGRGQFF	.	.	TRBJ2-1	TRBV5-6
TGTGCCAGCAGTGACCGTGGGCGGGAGATCACAGATACGCAGTATTTT	CASSDRGREITDTQYF	TRBD2	.	TRBJ2-3	TRBV6-1
TGTGCCAGCAGTCGGGACAGAATGAACACTGAAGCTTTCTTT	CASSRDRMNTEAFF	TRBD1	.	TRBJ1-1	TRBV6-5
TGTGCCAGCAGTGCAAGAGGAGACAGGGGCGAGCAGTACTTC	CASSARGDRGEQYF	TRBD1	.	TRBJ2-7	TRBV27
TGTGCCAGCAGCCAAAACCAGCAGGCCCCGTTCTCAACTTACGAGCAGTACTTC	CASSQNQQAPFSTYEQYF	.	.	TRBJ2-7	TRBV3-1/TRBV3-2
TGTGCCAGCAGCCAAGTGAGATGGCCGGGACTAGCAACGAACACCGGGGAGCTGTTTTTT	CASSQVRWPGLATNTGELFF	TRBD2	once	TRBJ2-2	TRBV3-1/TRBV3-2
TGTGCCAGCAGTTGGGGTGTTAGCGGGACATACTACGAGCAGTACTTC	CASSWGVSGTYYEQYF	TRBD2	.	TRBJ2-7	TRBV27
TGTGCCAGCAGCTTACTCCAGGGGGAGCTGTTTTTT	CASSLLQGELFF	.	.	TRBJ2-2	TRBV13
TGTGCCTGGAGTGGGCTCTCCTACGAGCAGTACTTC	CAWSGLSYEQYF	.	.	TRBJ2-7	TRBV30
TGTGCCACCCAGACAGGGGAACAGCCCCAGCATTTT	CATQTGEQPQHF	TRBD1	.	TRBJ1-5	TRBV24-1
TGTGCCACCAGGGGGACAAACTATGGCTACACCTTC	CATRGTNYGYTF	.	once	TRBJ1-2	TRBV24-1